The 24 T cell receptor beta chains listed next were all sequenced from one sample in a study of STAT5B mutations in CD4+ large granular lymphocyte leukemia (dated by TCRdb to 2022 to 2024). Receptor libraries were prepared by the immunoSEQ multiplex PCR assay. TCRdb took over this immuneACCESS table, retaining in-frame rearrangements with V and J assigned. Such tables are incomplete; in checked studies, under half of the missing clones stem from an unresolved V gene, and the remainder is unexplained. In this sample the table shows some 35,000 clones, about 76% of which occur a single time. Less than 2.5% of the sample is in the top ten clones. The sequenced sample was CD4+ T cells from blood buffy coats. Receptors originate from a human donor in good health.

This clone was found once. V usage is TRBV6-6 and J usage is TRBJ1-1; 11 nucleotides align to TRBD1. Looked up from germline, CDR1 is MNHNY and CDR2 is SVGAGI (reference sequence). The CDR3 length is 16 residues. The V gene end was trimmed by 5 bases and the J gene end by 3 bases; junction bases not matched to a gene: 8. The CDR3 bases are TGTGCCAGCAGTCCTCGGGACAGGGGGTATTACACTGAAGCTTTCTTT. Protein: CASSPRDRGYYTEAFF.

The chain is built from TRBV19 and TRBJ1-4, with D perhaps matching TRBD1 (6 bases). CDR1 is LNHDA and CDR2 is SQIVND in the germline V gene (reference sequence). The V end was cut by 4 bases, the J end by 0 bases, with 15 bases between. The CDR3 has 17 residues. The CDR3 nucleotides are TGTGCCAGTAGTAGGGCAGGGGAGGACTCAACTAATGAAAAACTGTTTTTT. Its protein is CASSRAGEDSTNEKLFF. Complete variable domain (other parts from reference TRBV19 and TRBJ1-4): DGGITQSPKYLFRKEGQNVTLSCEQNLNHDAMYWYRQDPGQGLRLIYYSQIVNDFQKGDIAEGYSVSREKKESFPLTVTSAQKNPTAFYLCASSRAGEDSTNEKLFFGSGTQLSVL.

CDR3 DNA sequence: TGTGCCAGCAGCTTAGGATCAGGAGTGGTGGCCCAGTACTTC. It is translated as CASSLGSGVVAQYF. This chain joins TRBV7-2 and TRBJ2-5, with unresolved D. Germline V gives CDR1 SGHTA, CDR2 FQGNSA. The length of the CDR3 is 14 residues. V gave up 1 base and J gave up 9 bases, with 15 bases separating them.

CDR3 in amino acids: CASSHGQGRAFF. The CDR3 DNA sequence: TGTGCCAGCAGCCACGGACAGGGGAGGGCTTTCTTT. This chain connects TRBV6-1 to TRBJ1-1; 9 bases agree with TRBD1. The germline V gene has CDR1 MNHNS and CDR2 SASEGT. Trimming at V came to 6 bases and at J to 11 bases, leaving 7 bases not matched to a gene. There are 12 residues in the CDR3.

This clone came up a few times. The chain couples TRBV5-6 to TRBJ1-1; D is ambiguous. The length of the CDR3 is 12 residues. V dropped 2 bases and J dropped 4 bases, with 6 bases sitting between them. Germline CDR1 reads SGHDT; CDR2 reads YYEEEE. The CDR3 loop reads CASSLRGTEAFF. The CDR3 bases are TGTGCCAGCAGCTTACGAGGCACTGAAGCTTTCTTT.

The chain joins TRBV6-1 to TRBJ1-5; the D gene is possibly TRBD1 (6 bases). The germline V gene has CDR1 MNHNS and CDR2 SASEGT. CDR3 length equals 15 residues. The germline V and J ends were trimmed by 5 bases and 3 bases, with 14 bases remaining between them. The DNA of the CDR3 is TGTGCCAGCAGTCCCGGGACACTATTCAATCAGCCCCAGCATTTT. Residues: CASSPGTLFNQPQHF.

The chain combines TRBV30 with TRBJ2-2, with TRBD2 matching 8 bases. V gave up 4 bases and J gave up 7 bases; unmatched junction bases: 8. Germline assignment: CDR1 GTSNPN and CDR2 SVGIG (reference sequence). The CDR3 loop spans 14 amino acids. CDR3 sequence: CAWTTSSGGGELFF. CDR3 bases: TGTGCCTGGACGACTAGCAGCGGGGGCGGGGAGCTGTTTTTT.

The chain employs TRBV5-1 and TRBJ1-1, with 9 bases identical to TRBD1. This CDR3 has 16 amino acids. V lost 5 bases and J lost 1; bases outside the gene matches: 9. From germline, CDR1 is SGHRS and CDR2 YFSETQ. Written as DNA, the CDR3 is TGCGCCAGCAGACCCGACAGGGGGACTACGAACACTGAAGCTTTCTTT. This sequence encodes CASRPDRGTTNTEAFF.

J is TRBJ1-4 and V is TRBV27; 9 nucleotides line up with TRBD1. J lost 5 bases, V lost 6 bases, and 4 bases had no gene match. The CDR3 extends over 14 amino acids. CDR1 and CDR2 from the germline V gene are MNHEY and SMNVEV (reference sequence). The CDR3 DNA is TGTGCCAGCAGGCGACAGGGGGGGAATGAAAAACTGTTTTTT. Residues: CASRRQGGNEKLFF.

This clone was observed a handful of times. The chain uses TRBV18 and TRBJ1-1; weak D call: TRBD1 (6 bases). The germline V gene encodes CDR1 KGHSH and CDR2 LQKENI. The ends were cut back, 4 bases at V and 1 base at J, with 13 bases in the middle. The CDR3 covers 15 residues. The CDR3 sequence is CASSLGGGQNTEAFF. The CDR3 DNA reads as TGTGCCAGCTCACTCGGGGGGGGCCAGAACACTGAAGCTTTCTTT.

V gene TRBV4-2 combines with J gene TRBJ1-1, with TRBD1 identical over 8 bases. CDR3 length equals 13 residues. Germline V lookup: CDR1 LGHNA, CDR2 YNFKEQ. The V gene end was trimmed by 4 bases and the J gene end by 6 bases; junction bases not matched to a gene: 4. The DNA for the CDR3 is TGTGCCAGCAGCCGACAGGGGTCGGCTGAAGCTTTCTTT. Its protein product is CASSRQGSAEAFF.

The CDR3 DNA reads as TGTGCCAGCAGTTCCCCGAACACTGAAGCTTTCTTT. It is translated as CASSSPNTEAFF. The genes are TRBV27 and TRBJ1-1; D gene unclear. The V gene's germline CDR1 is MNHEY and CDR2 SMNVEV (reference sequence). Trimming stripped 4 bases from V and 1 base from J, with 4 bases between. The length of the CDR3 is 12 residues.

This chain links TRBV5-1 with TRBJ1-1, with TRBD1 matching over 8 bases. The CDR3 covers 13 residues. The V segment lost 2 bases and the J segment 4 bases; nucleotides outside the gene matches: 1. CDR1 and CDR2 from the germline V gene are SGHRS and YFSETQ. This CDR3 reads CASSLTGGTEAFF. The CDR3 nucleotides are TGCGCCAGCAGCTTAACAGGGGGCACTGAAGCTTTCTTT. The variable domain in full, with the rest retrieved from reference TRBV5-1 and TRBJ1-1, is KAGVTQTPRYLIKTRGQQVTLSCSPISGHRSVSWYQQTPGQGLQFLFEYFSETQRNKGNFPGRFSGRQFSNSRSEMNVSTLELGDSALYLCASSLTGGTEAFFGQGTRLTVV.

The chain carries TRBV4-1 and TRBJ1-1, with D tentatively TRBD1 (5 bases). V lost 0 bases to trimming and J lost 5 bases, with 13 bases between them. From germline, CDR1 is MGHRA and CDR2 YSYEKL. The CDR3 consists of 15 residues. For the CDR3, the DNA is TGCGCCAGCAGCCAAGATGGTGGGACGGGTACTGAAGCTTTCTTT. This sequence encodes CASSQDGGTGTEAFF.

The genes are TRBV27 and TRBJ1-4; 7 positions match TRBD1. V dropped 5 bases and J dropped 12; count of bases not matched to a gene: 15. CDR1 is MNHEY and CDR2 is SMNVEV in the germline V gene (reference sequence). The CDR3 is 15 residues long. Here the CDR3 reads CASSPKTGLGMELFF. The CDR3 nucleotides are TGTGCCAGCAGTCCGAAGACAGGGTTGGGCATGGAACTGTTTTTT.

The chain has TRBV18 and TRBJ1-2; possible D gene TRBD1, 5 bases. Germline CDR1 is KGHSH and CDR2 is LQKENI. The CDR3 covers 15 residues. With 4 bases removed from V and 0 bases from J, the gap between germline ends came to 12 bases. CDR3: CASSRRDVANYGYTF. The DNA of the CDR3 is TGTGCCAGCTCACGCCGGGACGTAGCTAACTATGGCTACACCTTC.

The rearrangement uses TRBV29-1 and TRBJ2-5; TRBD1 matches 10 bases. CDR1 SQVTM and CDR2 ANQGSEA come from the germline V gene. The CDR3 contains 11 residues. CDR3 in DNA: TGCAGTGGGACAGGGGAAGAGACCCAGTACTTC. It encodes CSGTGEETQYF.

The chain has TRBV7-9 and TRBJ2-1, with 10 bases that match TRBD1. Germline-derived CDR1 and CDR2 are SEHNR and FQNEAQ (reference sequence). The V segment lost 3 bases and the J segment 7 bases; nucleotides outside the gene matches: 6. The CDR3 has 15 residues. In DNA, the CDR3 is TGTGCCAGCAGCTTGGGACAGGGGCACTGGAATGAGCAGTTCTTC. Its protein is CASSLGQGHWNEQFF.

The V call is TRBV7-2, the J call TRBJ1-1; D is unresolved. The ends were cut back, 5 bases at V and 4 bases at J, with 8 bases in the middle. Germline loops: CDR1 SGHTA, CDR2 FQGNSA. CDR3 length equals 12 residues. DNA for the CDR3: TGTGCCAGCAGCCCGGACGCCACTGAAGCTTTCTTT. Protein product: CASSPDATEAFF.

CDR3 sequence: CASSIPGRISSGANVLTF. CDR3 nucleotides: TGTGCCAGTAGTATTCCGGGACGGATTAGCTCTGGGGCCAACGTCCTGACTTTC. The chain couples TRBV19 to TRBJ2-6, with D perhaps being TRBD1 or TRBD2 (5 bases each). The V gene lost 3 bases and the J gene lost 0 bases, with 15 bases spanning the gap. Germline V gene data show CDR1 as LNHDA and CDR2 as SQIVND (reference sequence). The CDR3 is 18 amino acids.

The chain has TRBV27 and TRBJ2-7, with 7 bases matching TRBD1. Germline V lookup: CDR1 MNHEY, CDR2 SMNVEV (reference sequence). The V and J ends lost 4 bases and 3 bases, in that order; junction bases with no gene match: 18. There are 18 residues in the CDR3. This CDR3 is CASSSQTGTVILYYEQYF. CDR3 nucleotide sequence: TGTGCCAGCAGTTCACAAACCGGGACAGTGATTTTGTACTACGAGCAGTACTTC.

The chain has TRBV7-2 and TRBJ1-2; D uncertain. Trimming cost V 5 bases and J 3 bases, with 16 bases left between them. CDR1 SGHTA and CDR2 FQGNSA come from the germline V gene. The CDR3 loop spans 15 amino acids. The CDR3 DNA reads TGTGCCAGCAGCGCGACGGGGTTCCGCGACTATGGCTACACCTTC. This encodes CASSATGFRDYGYTF.

The chain combines TRBV10-2 with TRBJ2-1; TRBD2 matches at 8 bases. Germline V gene lookup returns CDR1 WSHSY and CDR2 SAAADI. This CDR3 comprises 16 residues. Losses at the gene ends were 3 bases for V and 3 bases for J; bases not matched to a gene: 7. CDR3 DNA: TGCGCCAGCAGTGACGGAGCGGGGGCCAACTACAATGAGCAGTTCTTC. Encoded protein: CASSDGAGANYNEQFF.

The rearrangement joins TRBV5-1 to TRBJ2-5, with D perhaps matching TRBD1 or TRBD2 (5 bases each). This CDR3 is built from 14 residues. The germline gives CDR1 SGHRS, CDR2 YFSETQ. Trimming took off 4 bases at V and 1 base at J, with 11 bases between the two ends. The DNA for the CDR3 is TGCGCCAGCAGCCCTGGGACCCCCCAAGAGACCCAGTACTTC. The encoded protein is CASSPGTPQETQYF. Supplemented by reference TRBV5-1 and TRBJ2-5, the full variable domain reads KAGVTQTPRYLIKTRGQQVTLSCSPISGHRSVSWYQQTPGQGLQFLFEYFSETQRNKGNFPGRFSGRQFSNSRSEMNVSTLELGDSALYLCASSPGTPQETQYFGPGTRLLVL.